This paragraph covers one T cell receptor beta chain sequence. Donors, healthy HIV-negative adults, lacked recent acute infections or vaccinations. Caucasian adults residing in Nashville, Tennessee made up all the donors. Unsorted samples relied on roughly 99 million PBMCs, which served as the source of genomic DNA. The entry originates in a study of shared clonotypes between healthy human individuals. Trimming removed 0 bases at V and 4 bases at J, with 19 bases between. CDR1 is LGHNA and CDR2 is YNFKEQ in the germline V gene. CDR3 size: 18 residues. Loaded into unsorted PBMC replicate PCRs was 300 ng DNA, 30,000 or so T cell genomes. Method: immunoSEQ multiplex PCR; TCRdb's copy keeps in-frame clones and lacks some. This sample has fewer than 600,000 clones; 75% to 85% occur once, and the top ten carry approximately 13%.

This TCR derives from a woman aged 40 to 50 in good health. Some clones in this sample may be carry-over from other donors' samples. The chain recombines TRBV4-2 with TRBJ1-5; D is ambiguous. Specimen: PBMCs. The CDR3 reads CASSQDNDPGYPNQPQHF. The CDR3 region has the DNA TGTGCCAGCAGCCAAGATAACGACCCGGGGTATCCGAATCAGCCCCAGCATTTT.